This T cell receptor (beta chain) was captured by sequencing in a study of blood T cell repertoires in COVID-19. Overall study: Italy, Spain and the United States were the sources of the convalescent and acute COVID-19 samples. Nucleic acid was either cDNA or gDNA, and it came from T cells, B-cell-depleted T cells, or PBMCs.

In the authors' workflow: Reference gene primer amplification in the assay estimated nucleated cell counts. Assay used: immunoSEQ multiplex PCR; TCRdb lists only in-frame clones, some missing. V, J and clone size reflect that table, while D and trimming were determined from the DNA. The sample has some 150,000 clones; roughly 86% are singletons. V lost 0 bases and J lost 2; bases outside the gene matches: 3. Germline V CDR1 and CDR2: LGHDT, YNNKEL (reference sequence). CDR3 length equals 16 residues. The sample comprised peripheral blood. This chain links TRBV3-1 (or the pseudogene TRBV3-2) with TRBJ2-3; 9 positions match TRBD2. The source is a woman in her forties or fifties with acute or convalescent COVID-19. CDR3 DNA sequence: TGTGCCAGCAGCCAAGAGGCGGGGGGGAACACAGATACGCAGTATTTT. Its translation is CASSQEAGGNTDTQYF.